This TCR beta chain was captured in a study of T cells in tuberculosis. General study findings and limits: T cells binding CD1B-GMM tetramer weakly possibly escaped the sort.

This CDR3 has 12 residues. With 0 bases removed from V and 7 bases from J, the gap between germline ends came to 7 bases. CDR1 is GTSNPN, CDR2 SVGIG, per germline (reference sequence). Libraries were prepared by immunoSEQ multiplex PCR; TCRdb keeps only in-frame clonotypes and omits some of them. The repertoire holds nearly 60,000 clones, around 90% seen once, with less than 25% in the top ten. Cells were sorted from thawed PBMC rested overnight and stained with GMM-loaded CD1B tetramer, viability dye and anti-CD3. C32 glucose monomycolate from Rhodococcus equi was loaded onto the CD1B tetramers. The clonotype originates from an adult woman with latent tuberculosis. The J gene is TRBJ2-1, the V gene TRBV30, with D hard to call. Material for sequencing was CD1b-GMM tetramer-negative cells sorted from PBMCs. The CDR3 protein is CAWSVHQNEQFF. The CDR3 DNA is TGTGCCTGGAGTGTTCATCAAAATGAGCAGTTCTTC. The whole variable domain, filled in from reference TRBV30 and TRBJ2-1, reads SQTIHQWPATLVQPVGSPLSLECTVEGTSNPNLYWYRQAAGRGLQLLFYSVGIGQISSEVPQNLSASRPQDRQFILSSKKLLLSDSGFYLCAWSVHQNEQFFGPGTRLTVL.